The present entry profiles one TCR beta chain with its context. Antigen unknown. Trimming took 7 bases from V and 6 from J, leaving 16 bases between them. In germline, CDR1 is MNHNS, CDR2 SASEGT. The length of the CDR3 is 14 residues. This sample is drawn from a study of graft-versus-host responses after intestinal transplantation. Background on the study: Recipients got multivisceral, liver-intestinal, or isolated intestinal transplants. Tacrolimus and steroids were given for three to four years to all recipients after anti-thymocyte globulin induction.

Overall study findings and caveats: Within the allografts of patients who had graft-donor T cell macrochimerism, graft-versus-host to host-versus-graft clonal ratios were high. In recipient marrow, GvH clones were found, and some appeared first in ileum or blood.

The graft tissue was processed, and this released both intraepithelial and lamina propria lymphocytes. Measured with immunoSEQ multiplex PCR; TCRdb has only the in-frame clones, and not every one. The table has some 5,000 clones, approximately 76% seen once. The sequencing used ileum tissue, collected 220 to 240 days after intestinal transplant. The sequence came from a human patient who received an intestinal transplant, so some T cells may come from the graft donor. This chain links TRBV6-1 with TRBJ1-5; D is possibly TRBD1 (6 bases). The CDR3 reads CASTLRGEAQPQHF. The CDR3 nucleotides read TGTGCCAGCACCCTTAGGGGGGAGGCTCAGCCCCAGCATTTT.